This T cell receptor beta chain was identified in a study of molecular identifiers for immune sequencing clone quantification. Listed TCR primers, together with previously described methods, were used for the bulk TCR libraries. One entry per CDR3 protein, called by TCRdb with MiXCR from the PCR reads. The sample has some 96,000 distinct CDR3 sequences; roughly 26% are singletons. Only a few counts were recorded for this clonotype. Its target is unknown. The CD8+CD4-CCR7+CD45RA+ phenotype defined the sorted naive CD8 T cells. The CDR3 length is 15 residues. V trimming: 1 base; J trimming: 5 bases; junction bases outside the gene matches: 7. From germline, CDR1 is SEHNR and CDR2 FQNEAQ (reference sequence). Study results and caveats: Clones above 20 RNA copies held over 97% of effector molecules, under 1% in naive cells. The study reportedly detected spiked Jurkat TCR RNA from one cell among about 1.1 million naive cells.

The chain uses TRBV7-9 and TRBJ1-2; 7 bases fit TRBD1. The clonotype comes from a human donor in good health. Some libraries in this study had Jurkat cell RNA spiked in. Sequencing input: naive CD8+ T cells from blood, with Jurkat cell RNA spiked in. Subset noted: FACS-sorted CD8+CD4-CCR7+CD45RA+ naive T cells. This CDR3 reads CASSLVGQANYGYTF. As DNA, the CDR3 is TGTGCCAGCAGCTTAGTAGGACAGGCAAATTATGGCTACACCTTC.